The 17 T cell receptor beta chains listed next were all sequenced from one sample in a study of blood T cell repertoires in COVID-19. Profiling relied on immunoSEQ multiplex PCR, and the TCRdb table lists in-frame clones only, not all of them. The sample lists about 140,000 clones, about four fifths occurring once. Sequencing used peripheral blood. These receptors came from a woman at least 80 years old in a cohort sampled during active or convalescent COVID-19.

V gene TRBV6-6 combines with J gene TRBJ2-7; 8 nucleotides match TRBD1. This CDR3 region has 13 residues. J lost 3 bases, V lost 5 bases, and 3 bases had no gene match. Germline CDR1 reads MNHNY; CDR2 reads SVGAGI (reference sequence). The CDR3 sequence is CASSRQGSYEQYV. For the CDR3, the DNA is TGTGCCAGCAGTCGACAGGGGAGCTACGAGCAGTACGTC.

With regard to this clone: Germline is not matched at one junction end, which may reflect a read error. The chain recombines TRBV5-1 with TRBJ2-2; a weak D match, TRBD2 (5 bases). From germline, CDR1 is SGHRS and CDR2 YFSETQ. The CDR3 contains 15 residues. The CDR3: CASSSNTGNAGELFF. CDR3 bases: TGCGCCAGCAGCTCGAACACCGGGAACGCCGGGGAGCTGTTTTTT.

This chain links TRBV6-5 with TRBJ2-1; 10 nucleotides align to TRBD1. Germline V lookup: CDR1 MNHEY, CDR2 SVGAGI. The CDR3 length is 15 residues. The V gene end was trimmed by 6 bases and the J gene end by 5 bases; junction bases not matched to a gene: 7. CDR3 nucleotide sequence: TGTGCCAGCAGCCTAGGGACAGGGGTCCACAATGAGCAGTTCTTC. Its translation is CASSLGTGVHNEQFF.

V and J are TRBV7-2 and TRBJ2-1; D perhaps matches TRBD1 (6 bases). Trimming removed 0 bases from V and 6 bases from J, with 24 bases in between. The germline CDR1 and CDR2 sequences are SGHTA and FQGNSA. The CDR3 contains 19 residues. The CDR3 is CASSLAFILAPGQINEQFF. In DNA form, the CDR3 reads TGTGCCAGCAGCTTAGCTTTTATTCTGGCCCCGGGACAAATCAATGAGCAGTTCTTC.

CDR3 sequence: CASSYSGGIYNSPLHF. The CDR3 nucleotides are TGTGCCAGCAGTTACTCTGGGGGGATCTATAATTCACCCCTCCACTTT. The chain joins TRBV6-5 to TRBJ1-6; D possibly corresponds to TRBD1 (5 bases). CDR1 is MNHEY, CDR2 SVGAGI, per germline. The CDR3 runs 16 residues. V was trimmed by 0 bases and J by 3 bases, leaving 9 bases between them.

The rearrangement links TRBV28 to TRBJ1-2; no clear D gene. CDR1 and CDR2 (germline): MDHEN, SYDVKM. CDR3 length: 14 amino acids. The V end lost 5 bases, the J end lost 5 bases, and 15 bases lay between the germline ends. CDR3 residues: CASSELPSIYGYTF. The CDR3 DNA follows: TGTGCCAGCAGTGAGCTCCCCTCTATTTATGGCTACACCTTC.

In the case of this clone: Other nucleotide sequences from this sample produce the same CDR3. J is TRBJ1-2 and V is TRBV12-3 or TRBV12-4; maybe TRBD1 (6 bases). Trimming stripped 5 bases from V and 2 bases from J, with 9 bases between. This CDR3 spans 13 amino acids. This CDR3 is CASSRTGNYGYTF. Written as DNA, the CDR3 is TGTGCCAGCAGTCGAACAGGGAACTATGGCTACACCTTC.

This chain uses TRBV29-1 with TRBJ1-2; 7 nucleotides line up with TRBD1. Losses at the gene ends were 5 bases for V and 4 bases for J; bases not matched to a gene: 4. Germline CDR1 SQVTM, CDR2 ANQGSEA. This CDR3 is 12 amino acids long. The CDR3 here is CSVRRGFYGYTF. DNA for the CDR3: TGCAGCGTTCGCAGGGGGTTCTATGGCTACACCTTC.

The rearrangement uses TRBV15 and TRBJ2-6; 11 bases line up with TRBD1. The V segment lost 3 bases and the J segment 4 bases; nucleotides outside the gene matches: 5. The length of the CDR3 is 17 residues. CDR1 and CDR2 from the germline V gene are LNHNV and YYDKDF (reference sequence). In nucleotides, the CDR3 is TGTGCCACCAGCAGCGGACAGGGGGCGCCAGGGGCCAACGTCCTGACTTTC. It translates to CATSSGQGAPGANVLTF.

The J gene is TRBJ2-1, the V gene TRBV11-2; a weak D match, TRBD1 (6 bases). This CDR3 is 13 amino acids long. Germline loops: CDR1 SGHAT, CDR2 FQNNGV. With 1 base removed from V and 6 bases from J, the gap between germline ends came to 7 bases. The DNA for the CDR3 is TGTGCCAGCAGCTTAGGGACAGTCAATGAGCAGTTCTTC. Translating gives CASSLGTVNEQFF.

CDR3 DNA: TGTGCCAGCAGCTTAGAAGTTTGGGGGAGGGATTCGTATGGCTACACCTTC. This encodes CASSLEVWGRDSYGYTF. This sequence joins TRBV11-2 and TRBJ1-2; possibly TRBD1 for D (5 bases). V was trimmed by 0 bases and J by 5 bases, leaving 19 bases between them. CDR1 is SGHAT, CDR2 FQNNGV, per germline. The CDR3 length is 17 residues.

V gene TRBV5-1 combines with J gene TRBJ1-6, with 7 bases identical to TRBD1. CDR1 is SGHRS and CDR2 is YFSETQ in the germline V gene. Losses at the gene ends were 4 bases for V and 1 base for J; bases not matched to a gene: 5. This CDR3 is built from 16 residues. The CDR3 sequence is CASSRDRVSYNSPLHF. CDR3 bases: TGCGCCAGCAGCCGAGACAGGGTGTCCTATAATTCACCCCTCCACTTT.

The table lists this clone with a count of one. This rearrangement joins TRBV18 to TRBJ1-4; D not resolved. Looked up from germline, CDR1 is KGHSH and CDR2 is LQKENI. Trimming shortened V by 3 bases and J by 4 bases, and 15 bases separated the two germline ends. This CDR3 contains 16 residues. The CDR3 DNA reads as TGTGCCAGCTCACCCCGCGCGGAGAACCTTAATGAAAAACTGTTTTTT. It yields the protein CASSPRAENLNEKLFF.

The V and J genes are TRBV15 and TRBJ1-2, with 7 bases that match TRBD1. CDR1 and CDR2 from the germline V gene are LNHNV and YYDKDF (reference sequence). The CDR3 sequence is 16 residues long. With 0 bases clipped from V and 3 bases from J, the junction kept 7 bases outside the gene matches. The CDR3 DNA follows: TGTGCCACCAGCAGAGATCCATTTGACAGGGACTATGGCTACACCTTC. Translated, it gives CATSRDPFDRDYGYTF.

This sequence joins TRBV18 and TRBJ2-1, with 8 positions matching TRBD1. CDR1 and CDR2 from the germline V gene are KGHSH and LQKENI. V dropped 5 bases and J dropped 6; count of bases not matched to a gene: 9. The CDR3 runs 15 residues. CDR3 sequence reads: CASSDGQGSINEQFF. CDR3 in DNA: TGTGCCAGCTCAGACGGACAGGGTAGTATCAATGAGCAGTTCTTC.

On this clone: The identical CDR3 is also encoded by other nucleotide sequences in the sample. CDR3 nucleotide sequence: TGTGCCAGTAGACAGAACACTGAAGCTTTCTTT. Its translation: CASRQNTEAFF. The genes are TRBV6-5 and TRBJ1-1; no firm D call. CDR3 length equals 11 residues. The germline CDR1 and CDR2 sequences are MNHEY and SVGAGI. V was cut by 9 bases and J by 1 base, with 6 bases left in between.

In this sample, this clone turned up a few times. This chain links TRBV3-1 (or the pseudogene TRBV3-2) with TRBJ2-1; 12 bases are a match to TRBD2. The germline CDR1 and CDR2 sequences are LGHDT and YNNKEL (reference sequence). The CDR3 runs to 16 residues. V was pared by 1 base and J by 4 bases, with 2 bases of the junction left unmatched. CDR3 sequence: CASSQAGLAGYNEQFF. For the CDR3, the DNA is TGTGCCAGCAGCCAAGCGGGACTAGCGGGTTACAATGAGCAGTTCTTC.